The rows below give T cell receptor beta chains drawn from one sample of a study of blood T cell repertoires in COVID-19. TCRdb's table, derived via immunoSEQ multiplex PCR, lists solely in-frame clones and lacks some. The table records around 130,000 clones, 84% of them present only once. The sample was peripheral blood. The receptor set was obtained from a human donor in a cohort sampled during active COVID-19. The CDR3 runs from the conserved cysteine through the conserved F or W. Each record gives: D gene, V gene, J gene, clone size, CDR3 DNA, CDR3 protein. The D gene is left open where the match is weak. The size of a clone is reported for some rows only, either as once, few or many, or as a class for expanded clones.

TRBD2,TRBV30,TRBJ2-7,NA,TGTGCCTGGAGTATCTCCCTCAGCGGGGGGGCCTCGGAGCAGTACTTC,CAWSISLSGGASEQYF
TRBD1,TRBV9,TRBJ1-5,NA,TGTGCCAGCAGCCTGGGACAGGGCAATCAGCCCCAGCATTTT,CASSLGQGNQPQHF
NA,TRBV7-2,TRBJ1-1,NA,TGTGCCAGCAGCGAGAGGCGGGGCACTGAAGCTTTCTTT,CASSERRGTEAFF
NA,TRBV10-3,TRBJ1-1,few,TGTGCCATCAGAAGAGGATTGAACACTGAAGCTTTCTTT,CAIRRGLNTEAFF
NA,TRBV10-3,TRBJ1-1,NA,TGTGCCATCAGCCCAGCGGCCGAGGGAGAAGCTTTCTTT,CAISPAAEGEAFF
NA,TRBV12-5,TRBJ1-1,NA,TGTGCTAGTGGTTTGGTACAAGGAACCGACAGGACCGAAGCTTTCTTT,CASGLVQGTDRTEAFF
TRBD2,TRBV27,TRBJ2-7,NA,TGTGCCAGCAGTCCCTGGACTAGCGGGGGCCCTGGTTACGAGCAGTACTTC,CASSPWTSGGPGYEQYF
NA,TRBV7-8,TRBJ2-1,few,TGTGCCAGCAGCCGAGAGACTTTCTACAATGAGCAGTTCTTC,CASSRETFYNEQFF
NA,TRBV4-1,TRBJ2-1,NA,TGCGCCAGCAGCCAAGATGTAAGGGGGAACTCCTACAATGAGCAGTTCTTC,CASSQDVRGNSYNEQFF
NA,TRBV4-2,TRBJ2-2,NA,TGTGCCAGCAGCCAAGATAGGGGTACCGGGGAGCTGTTTTTT,CASSQDRGTGELFF
NA,TRBV6-5,TRBJ1-5,NA,TGTGCCAGCAGACAGGGCCCTTATAGCAATCAGCCCCAGCATTTT,CASRQGPYSNQPQHF
NA,TRBV6-2/TRBV6-3,TRBJ1-2,NA,TGTGCCAGCAGTTCCGGGGAAGGTTACTATGGCTACACCTTC,CASSSGEGYYGYTF
NA,TRBV19,TRBJ1-5,NA,TGTGCCAGTAGTATTTACGCCAGGGTTGATCCCCAGCATTTT,CASSIYARVDPQHF
TRBD2,TRBV4-1,TRBJ2-7,NA,TGCGCCAGCAGCCAAGTGGGCCTTAGCGGGGCCGAGCAGTACTTC,CASSQVGLSGAEQYF
NA,TRBV9,TRBJ1-5,NA,TGTGCCAGCAGCGCAGTGGGTAGGGAGGGACAGCCCCAGCATTTT,CASSAVGREGQPQHF
TRBD1,TRBV19,TRBJ1-2,NA,TGTGCCAGTAGTATAGAGGGACAGGGGGTAGGCGGCTACACCTTC,CASSIEGQGVGGYTF
NA,TRBV15,TRBJ2-7,NA,TGTGCCACCAGCGCCACCGACGGGGGTTGGGAGCAGTACTTC,CATSATDGGWEQYF
TRBD1,TRBV5-1,TRBJ1-2,NA,TGCGCCAGCAGCTTCCAGGACAGGGCAGGCGGCTACACCTTC,CASSFQDRAGGYTF
NA,TRBV14,TRBJ1-4,NA,TGTGCCAGCAGCCAAGGAGGGAGGCAGAATGAAAAACTGTTTTTT,CASSQGGRQNEKLFF
NA,TRBV12-3/TRBV12-4,TRBJ1-1,NA,TGTGCCAGCAGTTATGGGCAGGGCACTGAAGCTTTCTTT,CASSYGQGTEAFF
TRBD1,TRBV30,TRBJ2-2,NA,TGTGCCTGGGGACAGGGCCCCGGGGAGCTGTTTTTT,CAWGQGPGELFF
NA,TRBV5-4,TRBJ2-7,once,TGTGCCAGCAGCTTGTACGGGGCCTACGAGCAGTACTTC,CASSLYGAYEQYF
NA,TRBV5-6,TRBJ2-2,once,TGTGCCAGCAGGTCCCAAAACACCGGGGAGCTGTTTTTT,CASRSQNTGELFF
NA,TRBV4-1,TRBJ1-2,once,TGCGCCAGCAGCCAAGCGGCGGCGAACTATGGCTACACCTTC,CASSQAAANYGYTF
TRBD2,TRBV7-3,TRBJ2-2,once,TGTGCCAGCAGCCTTGTAGCGGGGGTTAGTGCCGGGGAGCTGTTTTTT,CASSLVAGVSAGELFF
TRBD1,TRBV18,TRBJ2-5,NA,TGTGCCAGCTCACAGCGGACAGGAGAGCAAGAGACCCAGTACTTC,CASSQRTGEQETQYF
NA,TRBV7-8,TRBJ2-3,NA,TGTGCCAGCAGAGGGGGTATTAGCACAGATACGCAGTATTTT,CASRGGISTDTQYF
TRBD1,TRBV19,TRBJ2-7,NA,TGTGCCAGTAGTAGACAGGGGAGCTCCTACGAGCAGTACTTC,CASSRQGSSYEQYF
NA,TRBV18,TRBJ2-3,NA,TGTGCCAGCTCACCAGTTCGGGGGATAGACCCAGATACGCAGTATTTT,CASSPVRGIDPDTQYF
TRBD2,TRBV3-1/TRBV3-2,TRBJ2-3,NA,TGTGCCAGCAGCCAGTTCGGATCGGGGGGGCCTGCCACAGATACGCAGTATTTT,CASSQFGSGGPATDTQYF